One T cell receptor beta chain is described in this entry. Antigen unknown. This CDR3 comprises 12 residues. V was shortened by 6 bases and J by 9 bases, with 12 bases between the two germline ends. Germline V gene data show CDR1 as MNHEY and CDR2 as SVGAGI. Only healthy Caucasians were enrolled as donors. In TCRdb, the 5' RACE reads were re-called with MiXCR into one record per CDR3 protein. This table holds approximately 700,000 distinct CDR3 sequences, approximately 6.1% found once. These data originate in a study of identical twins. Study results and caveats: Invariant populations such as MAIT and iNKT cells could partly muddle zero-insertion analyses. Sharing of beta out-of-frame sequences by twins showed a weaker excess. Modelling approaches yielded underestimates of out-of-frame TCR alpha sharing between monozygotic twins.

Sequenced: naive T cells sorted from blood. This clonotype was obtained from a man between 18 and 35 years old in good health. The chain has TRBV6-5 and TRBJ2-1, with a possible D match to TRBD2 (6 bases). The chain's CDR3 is CASSRGSTEQFF. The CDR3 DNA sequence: TGTGCCAGCAGCCGGGGGAGTACTGAGCAGTTCTTC.